This TCR beta chain was captured by sequencing in a study of blood T cell repertoires in COVID-19. Study in general: Sites across the United States, Italy and Spain contributed samples from acute and convalescent COVID-19.

TCRdb's table, derived via immunoSEQ multiplex PCR, lists solely in-frame clones and lacks some. Among around 100,000 clones listed, roughly 69% were seen once. J lost 5 bases, V lost 0 bases, and 6 bases had no gene match. The germline gives CDR1 SGHRS, CDR2 YFSETQ. CDR3 length: 16 amino acids. In its sample, this clone was seen many times. The receptor was derived from a man at least 80 years old with acute or convalescent COVID-19. The sample comprised peripheral blood. The chain joins TRBV5-1 to TRBJ2-1; 9 bases line up with TRBD1. CDR3 residues: CASSLGDRVWDNEQFF. The CDR3 bases are TGCGCCAGCAGCTTGGGGGACAGGGTTTGGGACAATGAGCAGTTCTTC.